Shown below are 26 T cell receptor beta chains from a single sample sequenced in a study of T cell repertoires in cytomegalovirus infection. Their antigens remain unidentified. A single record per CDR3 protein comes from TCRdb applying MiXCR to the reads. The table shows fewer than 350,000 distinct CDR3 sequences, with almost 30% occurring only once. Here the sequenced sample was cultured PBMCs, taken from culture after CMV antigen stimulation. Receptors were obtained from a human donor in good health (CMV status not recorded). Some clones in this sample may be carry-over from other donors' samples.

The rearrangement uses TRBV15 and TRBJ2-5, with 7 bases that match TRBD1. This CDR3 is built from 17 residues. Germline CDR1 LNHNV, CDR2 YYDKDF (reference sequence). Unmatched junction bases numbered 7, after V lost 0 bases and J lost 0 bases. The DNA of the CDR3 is TGTGCCACCAGCAGAGACCAGACAGGGTCTTACCAAGAGACCCAGTACTTC. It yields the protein CATSRDQTGSYQETQYF.

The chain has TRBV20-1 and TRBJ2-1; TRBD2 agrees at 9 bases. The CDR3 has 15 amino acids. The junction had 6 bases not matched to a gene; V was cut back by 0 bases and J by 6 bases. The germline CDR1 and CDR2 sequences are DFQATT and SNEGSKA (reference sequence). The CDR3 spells CSARESLAGSNEQFF. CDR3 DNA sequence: TGCAGTGCTAGAGAGAGTCTAGCGGGATCCAATGAGCAGTTCTTC.

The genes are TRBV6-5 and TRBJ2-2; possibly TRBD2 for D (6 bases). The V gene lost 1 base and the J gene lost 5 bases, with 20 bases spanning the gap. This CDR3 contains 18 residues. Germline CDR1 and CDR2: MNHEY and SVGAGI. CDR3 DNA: TGTGCCAGCAGTTACTATGCGGGCCGGGAGAGGGGTACCGGGGAGCTGTTTTTT. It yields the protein CASSYYAGRERGTGELFF.

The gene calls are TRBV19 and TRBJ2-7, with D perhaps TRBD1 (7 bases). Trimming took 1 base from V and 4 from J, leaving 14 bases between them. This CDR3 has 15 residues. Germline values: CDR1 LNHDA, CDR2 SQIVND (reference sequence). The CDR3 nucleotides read TGTGCCAGTAGTATAGCGGGGGACAGTAGGTACGAGCAGTACTTC. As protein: CASSIAGDSRYEQYF.

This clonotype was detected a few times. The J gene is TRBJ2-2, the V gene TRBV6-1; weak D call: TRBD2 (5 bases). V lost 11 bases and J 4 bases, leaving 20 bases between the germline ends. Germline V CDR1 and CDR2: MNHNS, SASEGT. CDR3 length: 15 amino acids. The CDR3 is CAARGGGRSTGELFF. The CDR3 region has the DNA TGTGCCGCGAGAGGTGGAGGTAGGAGCACCGGGGAGCTGTTTTTT.

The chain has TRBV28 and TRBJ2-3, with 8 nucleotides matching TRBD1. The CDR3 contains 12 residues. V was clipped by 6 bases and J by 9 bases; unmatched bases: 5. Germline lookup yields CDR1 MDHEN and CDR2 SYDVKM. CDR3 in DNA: TGTGCCAGCAGGTTACAGGGGGGCACGCAGTATTTT. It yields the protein CASRLQGGTQYF.

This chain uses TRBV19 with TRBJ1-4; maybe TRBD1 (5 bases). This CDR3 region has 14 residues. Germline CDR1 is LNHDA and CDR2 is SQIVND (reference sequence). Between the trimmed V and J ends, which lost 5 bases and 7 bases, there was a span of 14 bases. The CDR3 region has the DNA TGTGCCAGTAGTCCATCGGGGGTACCTGAAAAACTGTTTTTT. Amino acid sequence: CASSPSGVPEKLFF.

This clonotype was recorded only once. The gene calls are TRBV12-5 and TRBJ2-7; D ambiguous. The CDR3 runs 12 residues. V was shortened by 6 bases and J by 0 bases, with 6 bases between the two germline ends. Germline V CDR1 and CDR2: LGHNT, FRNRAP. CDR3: CASGTYSYEQYF. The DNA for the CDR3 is TGTGCTAGTGGGACATACTCCTACGAGCAGTACTTC.

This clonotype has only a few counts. DNA of the CDR3: TGCGCCAGCAGCTTGCGTACGTCTGGGCTTAACTATGGCTACACCTTC. It encodes CASSLRTSGLNYGYTF. J is TRBJ1-2 and V is TRBV5-1; no clear D. V lost 1 base and J lost 1, with 14 bases in between. This CDR3 has 16 residues. The germline gives CDR1 SGHRS, CDR2 YFSETQ.

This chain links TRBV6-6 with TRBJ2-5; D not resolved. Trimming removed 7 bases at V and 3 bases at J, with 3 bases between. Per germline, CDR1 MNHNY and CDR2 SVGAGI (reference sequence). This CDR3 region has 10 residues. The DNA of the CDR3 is TGTGCCAGCACGGAAGAGACCCAGTACTTC. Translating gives CASTEETQYF.

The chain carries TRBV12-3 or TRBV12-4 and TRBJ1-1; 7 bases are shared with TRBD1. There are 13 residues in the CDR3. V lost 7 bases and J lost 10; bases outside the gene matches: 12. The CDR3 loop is CASKLTGAPIAFF. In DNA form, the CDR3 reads TGTGCCAGCAAACTCACAGGGGCCCCTATAGCTTTCTTT.

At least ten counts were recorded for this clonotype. CDR3 DNA: TGTGCCAGCAGCTCGGGGGGCTCTAATTCACCCCTCCACTTT. Translating it yields CASSSGGSNSPLHF. This chain connects TRBV7-3 to TRBJ1-6; the D gene is possibly TRBD1 (6 bases). Trimming took 4 bases from V and 6 from J, leaving 10 bases between them. The CDR3 consists of 14 residues. From germline, CDR1 is SGHTA and CDR2 FQGTGA. The full variable domain, its missing parts supplied by reference TRBV7-3 and TRBJ1-6, is GAGVSQTPSNKVTEKGKYVELRCDPISGHTALYWYRQSLGQGPEFLIYFQGTGAADDSGLPNDRFFAVRPEGSVSTLKIQRTERGDSAVYLCASSSGGSNSPLHFGNGTRLTVT.

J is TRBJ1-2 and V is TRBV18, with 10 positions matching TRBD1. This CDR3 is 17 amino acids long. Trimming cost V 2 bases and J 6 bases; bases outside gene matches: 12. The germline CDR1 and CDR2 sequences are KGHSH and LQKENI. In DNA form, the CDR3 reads TGTGCCAGCTCACCATCCGGGACAGGGGTTCTTTTGGATGGCTACACCTTC. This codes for CASSPSGTGVLLDGYTF.

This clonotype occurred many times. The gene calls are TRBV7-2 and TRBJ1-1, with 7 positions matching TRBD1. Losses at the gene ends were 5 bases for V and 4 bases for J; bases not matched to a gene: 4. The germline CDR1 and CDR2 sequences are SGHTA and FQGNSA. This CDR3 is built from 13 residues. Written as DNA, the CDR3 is TGTGCCAGCAGCCTAGGGGGCCGCACTGAAGCTTTCTTT. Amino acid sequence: CASSLGGRTEAFF.

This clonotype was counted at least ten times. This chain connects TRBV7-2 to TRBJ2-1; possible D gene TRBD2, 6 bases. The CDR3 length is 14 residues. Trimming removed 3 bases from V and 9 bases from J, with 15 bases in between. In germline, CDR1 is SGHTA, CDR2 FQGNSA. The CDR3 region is CASSFDGSGSEQFF. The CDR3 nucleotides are TGTGCCAGCAGCTTTGACGGGAGCGGTAGTGAGCAGTTCTTC.

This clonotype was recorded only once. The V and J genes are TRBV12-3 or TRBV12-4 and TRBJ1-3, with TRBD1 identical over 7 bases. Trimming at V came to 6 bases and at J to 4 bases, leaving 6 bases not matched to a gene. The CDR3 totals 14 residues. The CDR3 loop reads CASRRQGSGNTIYF. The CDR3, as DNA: TGTGCCAGCAGGCGACAGGGTTCCGGAAACACCATATATTTT.

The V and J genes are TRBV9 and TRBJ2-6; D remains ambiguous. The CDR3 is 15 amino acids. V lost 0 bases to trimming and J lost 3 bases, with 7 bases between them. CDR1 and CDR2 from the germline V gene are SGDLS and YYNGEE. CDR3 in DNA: TGTGCCAGCAGCGTAGGTTATCTTGGGGCCAACGTCCTGACTTTC. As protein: CASSVGYLGANVLTF.

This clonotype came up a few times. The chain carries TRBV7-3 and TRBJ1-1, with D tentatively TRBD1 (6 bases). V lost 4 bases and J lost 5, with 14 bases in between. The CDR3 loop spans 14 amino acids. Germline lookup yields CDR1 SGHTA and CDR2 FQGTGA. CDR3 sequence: CASSSGESGTEAFF. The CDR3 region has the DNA TGTGCCAGCAGCTCAGGGGAAAGTGGGACTGAAGCTTTCTTT.

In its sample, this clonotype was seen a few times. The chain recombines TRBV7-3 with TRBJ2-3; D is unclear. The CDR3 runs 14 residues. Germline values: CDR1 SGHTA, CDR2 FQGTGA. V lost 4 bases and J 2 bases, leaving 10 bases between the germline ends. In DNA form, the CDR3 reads TGTGCCAGCAGCTCTGACCCATCCACAGATACGCAGTATTTT. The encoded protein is CASSSDPSTDTQYF.

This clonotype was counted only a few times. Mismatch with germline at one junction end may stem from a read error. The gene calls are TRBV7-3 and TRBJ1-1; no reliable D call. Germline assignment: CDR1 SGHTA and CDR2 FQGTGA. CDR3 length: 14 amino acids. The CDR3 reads CASSLTRENTEAFF. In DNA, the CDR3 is TGTGCCAGCAGCCTAACTAGAGAGAACACTGAAGCTTTCTTT.

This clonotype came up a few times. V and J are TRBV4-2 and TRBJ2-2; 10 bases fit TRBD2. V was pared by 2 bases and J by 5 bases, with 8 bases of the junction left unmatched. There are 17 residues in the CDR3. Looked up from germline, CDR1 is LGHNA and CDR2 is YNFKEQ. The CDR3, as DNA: TGTGCCAGCAGCCAAAATAGCGGGGGGACACGGACCGGGGAGCTGTTTTTT. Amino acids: CASSQNSGGTRTGELFF.

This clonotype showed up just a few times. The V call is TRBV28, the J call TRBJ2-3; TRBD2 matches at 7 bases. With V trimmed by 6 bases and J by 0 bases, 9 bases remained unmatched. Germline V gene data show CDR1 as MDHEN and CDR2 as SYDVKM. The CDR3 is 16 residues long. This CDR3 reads CASSTLERDSTDTQYF. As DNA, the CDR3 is TGTGCCAGCAGCACTCTGGAGCGGGATAGCACAGATACGCAGTATTTT.

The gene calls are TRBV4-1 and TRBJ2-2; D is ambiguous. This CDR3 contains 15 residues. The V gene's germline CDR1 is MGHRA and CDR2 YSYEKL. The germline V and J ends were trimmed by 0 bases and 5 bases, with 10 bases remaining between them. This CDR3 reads CASSQDPGITGELFF. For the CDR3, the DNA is TGCGCCAGCAGCCAAGATCCGGGTATTACCGGGGAGCTGTTTTTT.

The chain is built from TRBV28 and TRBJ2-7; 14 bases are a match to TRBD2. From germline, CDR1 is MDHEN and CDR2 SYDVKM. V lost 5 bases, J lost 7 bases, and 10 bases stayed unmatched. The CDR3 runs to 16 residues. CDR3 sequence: CASSPPRTSGRMEQYF. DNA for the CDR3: TGTGCCAGCAGTCCGCCGCGGACTAGCGGGAGGATGGAGCAGTACTTC. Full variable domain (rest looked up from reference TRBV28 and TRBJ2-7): DVKVTQSSRYLVKRTGEKVFLECVQDMDHENMFWYRQDPGLGLRLIYFSYDVKMKEKGDIPEGYSVSREKKERFSLILESASTNQTSMYLCASSPPRTSGRMEQYFGPGTRLTVT.

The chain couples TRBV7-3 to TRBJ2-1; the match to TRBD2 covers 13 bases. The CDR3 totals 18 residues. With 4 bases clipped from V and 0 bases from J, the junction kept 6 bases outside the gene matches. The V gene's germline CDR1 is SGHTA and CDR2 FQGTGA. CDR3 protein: CASSYTSGGVGSYNEQFF. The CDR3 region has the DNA TGTGCCAGCAGCTATACTAGCGGGGGGGTTGGCTCCTACAATGAGCAGTTCTTC.

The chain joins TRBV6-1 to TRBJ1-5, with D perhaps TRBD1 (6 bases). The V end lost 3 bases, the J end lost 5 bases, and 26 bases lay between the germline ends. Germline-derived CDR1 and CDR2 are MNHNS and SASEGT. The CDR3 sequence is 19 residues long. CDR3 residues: CASSDFMTWTYQGYQPQHF. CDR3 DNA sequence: TGTGCCAGCAGTGATTTTATGACATGGACCTACCAGGGGTATCAGCCCCAGCATTTT.